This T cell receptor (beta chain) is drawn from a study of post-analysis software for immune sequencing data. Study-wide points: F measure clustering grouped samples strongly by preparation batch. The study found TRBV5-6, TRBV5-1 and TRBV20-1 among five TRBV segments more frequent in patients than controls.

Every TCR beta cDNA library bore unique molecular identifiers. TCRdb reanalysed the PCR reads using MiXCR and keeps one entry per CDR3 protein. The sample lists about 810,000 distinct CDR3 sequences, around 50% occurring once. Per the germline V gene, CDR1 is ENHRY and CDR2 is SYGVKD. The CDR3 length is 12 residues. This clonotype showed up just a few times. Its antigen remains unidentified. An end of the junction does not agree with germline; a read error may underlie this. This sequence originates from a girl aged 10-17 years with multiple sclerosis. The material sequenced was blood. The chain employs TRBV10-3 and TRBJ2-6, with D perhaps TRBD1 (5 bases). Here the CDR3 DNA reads TGTGCCACCCTATCTGGGGCCAACGTCCCGACTTTC. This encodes CATLSGANVPTF.